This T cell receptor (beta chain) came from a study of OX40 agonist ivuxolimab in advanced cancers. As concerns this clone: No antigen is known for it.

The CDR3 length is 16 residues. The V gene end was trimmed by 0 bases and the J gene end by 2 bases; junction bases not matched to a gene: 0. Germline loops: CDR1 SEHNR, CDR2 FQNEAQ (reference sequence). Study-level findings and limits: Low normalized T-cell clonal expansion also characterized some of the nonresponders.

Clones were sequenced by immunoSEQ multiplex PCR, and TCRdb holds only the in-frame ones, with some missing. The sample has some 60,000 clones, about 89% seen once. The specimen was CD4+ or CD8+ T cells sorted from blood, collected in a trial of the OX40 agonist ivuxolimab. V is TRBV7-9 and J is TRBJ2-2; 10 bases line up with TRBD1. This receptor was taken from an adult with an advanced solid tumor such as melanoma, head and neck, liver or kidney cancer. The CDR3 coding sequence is TGTGCCAGCAGCTTAGCGACAGGGGGCAACACCGGGGAGCTGTTTTTT. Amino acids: CASSLATGGNTGELFF.